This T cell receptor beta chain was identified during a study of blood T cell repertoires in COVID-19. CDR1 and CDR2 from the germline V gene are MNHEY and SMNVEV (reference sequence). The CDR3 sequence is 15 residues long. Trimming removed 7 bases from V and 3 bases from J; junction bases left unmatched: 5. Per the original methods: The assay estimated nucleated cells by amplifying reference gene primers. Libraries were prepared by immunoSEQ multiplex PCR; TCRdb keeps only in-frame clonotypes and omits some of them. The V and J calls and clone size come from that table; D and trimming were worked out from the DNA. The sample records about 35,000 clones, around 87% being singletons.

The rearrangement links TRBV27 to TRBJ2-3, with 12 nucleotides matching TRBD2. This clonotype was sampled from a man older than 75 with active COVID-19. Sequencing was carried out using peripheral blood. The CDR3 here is CASTNLAGGTDTQYF. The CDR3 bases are TGTGCCAGCACCAATCTAGCGGGAGGGACAGATACGCAGTATTTT.